What follows are 13 T cell receptor beta chains derived from one specimen sequenced in a study of breast tumors, draining lymph nodes, adjacent tissues. Axillary draining lymph nodes of breast cancer patients supplied the node samples. TCRdb re-called the multiplex PCR reads through MiXCR, storing one row per CDR3 protein. The sample contains 200,000 to 250,000 distinct CDR3 sequences, approximately 36% of which appear only once. The sample comprised axillary lymph node tissue. These receptors were obtained from a female donor with breast cancer. Some clones in this sample may be carry-over from other donors' samples.

The table lists this clonotype with many counts. The V gene is TRBV20-1, the J gene TRBJ2-1; TRBD2 agrees at 10 bases. CDR3 size: 15 residues. V dropped 2 bases and J dropped 0; count of bases not matched to a gene: 1. Per the germline V gene, CDR1 is DFQATT and CDR2 is SNEGSKA (reference sequence). CDR3 coding DNA: TGCAGTGCTAGAAGCGGGGGGGCCTCCTACAATGAGCAGTTCTTC. Its translation: CSARSGGASYNEQFF.

Details on this clonotype: One end of the junction is discordant with germline, which a read error may explain. CDR3 in DNA: TGTGCCAGCAGCGGATCACGCAGGGGTAATGAGCAGTCCTTC. Translating it yields CASSGSRRGNEQSF. V is TRBV9 and J is TRBJ2-1; maybe TRBD1 (6 bases). Germline assignment: CDR1 SGDLS and CDR2 YYNGEE. The CDR3 spans 14 residues.

This clonotype was seen a handful of times. A read error is possible here, since a much larger clone lies one base away. The chain joins TRBV13 to TRBJ2-6, with a possible D match to TRBD1 (5 bases). CDR3 size: 20 residues. CDR1 is PRHDT, CDR2 FYEKMQ, per germline (reference sequence). CDR3 in amino acids: CASSWQGSGRGVSGTNVLTF. DNA for the CDR3: TGTGCCAGCAGCTGGCAGGGTTCGGGTCGCGGAGTTTCTGGGACCAACGTCCTGACTTTC.

The chain recombines TRBV7-9 with TRBJ2-3; 11 positions match TRBD2. The V gene end was trimmed by 3 bases and the J gene end by 14 bases; junction bases not matched to a gene: 10. Germline lookup yields CDR1 SEHNR and CDR2 FQNEAQ (reference sequence). The CDR3 covers 14 residues. CDR3 DNA: TGTGCCAGCAGCTTGCAGACTCTAGCGGGGGGCGCGTATTTT. This encodes CASSLQTLAGGAYF. Full variable domain (remainder filled in from reference TRBV7-9 and TRBJ2-3): DTGVSQNPRHKITKRGQNVTFRCDPISEHNRLYWYRQTLGQGPEFLTYFQNEAQLEKSRLLSDRFSAERPKGSFSTLEIQRTEQGDSAMYLCASSLQTLAGGAYFGPGTRLTVL.

The table lists this clonotype with many counts. J is TRBJ1-6 and V is TRBV20-1; 9 nucleotides agree with TRBD1. The V and J ends lost 7 bases and 7 bases, in that order; junction bases with no gene match: 5. The CDR3 has 13 residues. Germline lookup yields CDR1 DFQATT and CDR2 SNEGSKA (reference sequence). DNA for the CDR3: TGCAGTGTACAGGGGGCAGGGAATTCACCCCTCCACTTT. It yields the protein CSVQGAGNSPLHF.

The table lists this clonotype with many counts. The genes are TRBV20-1 and TRBJ2-1; D not resolved. CDR3 length equals 14 residues. Germline CDR1 DFQATT, CDR2 SNEGSKA (reference sequence). V gave up 5 bases and J gave up 9 bases, with 20 bases separating them. The CDR3 loop reads CSAPTRITGGEQFF. CDR3 DNA: TGCAGTGCTCCTACCCGGATCACCGGCGGTGAGCAGTTCTTC.

In its sample, this clonotype was seen many times. The chain links TRBV19 to TRBJ2-3; 7 bases line up with TRBD2. The CDR3 consists of 13 residues. The V gene's germline CDR1 is LNHDA and CDR2 SQIVND (reference sequence). With V trimmed by 10 bases and J by 5 bases, 9 bases remained unmatched. CDR3 amino acids: CATKGRAEDTQYF. The CDR3 DNA follows: TGTGCCACGAAAGGGAGGGCAGAAGATACGCAGTATTTT. The full variable domain, rest sourced from reference TRBV19 and TRBJ2-3, is DGGITQSPKYLFRKEGQNVTLSCEQNLNHDAMYWYRQDPGQGLRLIYYSQIVNDFQKGDIAEGYSVSREKKESFPLTVTSAQKNPTAFYLCATKGRAEDTQYFGPGTRLTVL.

This clonotype has a count of ten or more. The chain uses TRBV7-2 and TRBJ2-3; tentative D call: TRBD2 (5 bases). CDR3 length equals 15 residues. V was trimmed by 2 bases and J by 0 bases, leaving 9 bases between them. Germline loops: CDR1 SGHTA, CDR2 FQGNSA. The CDR3 DNA reads TGTGCCAGCAGCTTACGGGATGGGAGCACAGATACGCAGTATTTT. It translates to CASSLRDGSTDTQYF.

This clonotype was observed many times. CDR3 in DNA: TGTGCCAGCAGCTTCGGGTCGGCCAATAATTCACCCCTCCACTTT. It yields the protein CASSFGSANNSPLHF. This chain joins TRBV5-5 and TRBJ1-6, with D uncertain. V was shortened by 2 bases and J by 5 bases, with 11 bases between the two germline ends. From germline, CDR1 is SGHKS and CDR2 YYEKEE (reference sequence). The length of the CDR3 is 15 residues. Full variable domain (outside the CDR3, taken from reference TRBV5-5 and TRBJ1-6): DAGVTQSPTHLIKTRGQQVTLRCSPISGHKSVSWYQQVLGQGPQFIFQYYEKEERGRGNFPDRFSARQFPNYSSELNVNALLLGDSALYLCASSFGSANNSPLHFGNGTRLTVT.

This clonotype was counted many times. CDR3 sequence (DNA): TGTGCCAGCAGCTTCGTCTCGGGAAATACGCAGTATTTT. As protein: CASSFVSGNTQYF. The chain uses TRBV11-2 and TRBJ2-3, with D perhaps TRBD2 (5 bases). Germline V gene data show CDR1 as SGHAT and CDR2 as FQNNGV. This CDR3 spans 13 amino acids. V was trimmed by 3 bases and J by 7 bases, leaving 11 bases between them.

About this clonotype itself: This may arise from a read error, as a much more abundant clone is one base away. The chain combines TRBV19 with TRBJ1-2; D might be TRBD1 (6 bases). The CDR3 runs to 18 residues. Germline CDR1 and CDR2: LNHDA and SQIVND (reference sequence). CDR3 DNA: TGTGCCAGTAGTAAAATCGTAGGACAGACTTCGCCGCGTTATGGCTCCACCTTC. Amino acid sequence: CASSKIVGQTSPRYGSTF.

The gene calls are TRBV24-1 and TRBJ2-1; 10 bases map to TRBD2. The CDR3 is 15 residues long. The germline CDR1 and CDR2 sequences are KGHDR and SFDVKD. The junction had 8 bases not matched to a gene; V was cut back by 5 bases and J by 8 bases. The CDR3 sequence is CATSVVAGGLDEQFF. CDR3 DNA sequence: TGTGCCACCAGTGTGGTAGCGGGAGGTTTAGATGAGCAGTTCTTC.

The rearrangement uses TRBV5-1 and TRBJ1-1; D possibly corresponds to TRBD1 (5 bases). CDR1 and CDR2 (germline): SGHRS, YFSETQ. The CDR3 has 13 residues. Trimming took 0 bases from V and 7 from J, leaving 10 bases between them. In DNA, the CDR3 is TGCGCCAGCAGCTTGGAGGGGCTGGGTGAAGCTTTCTTT. This encodes CASSLEGLGEAFF.